This entry lists 8 T cell receptor beta chains sequenced from one sample in a study of blood T cell repertoires in COVID-19. Using immunoSEQ multiplex PCR, the repertoire was profiled, and TCRdb retains in-frame clones only, with some absent. The data contain some 160,000 clones, roughly nine tenths of them singletons. The material sequenced was peripheral blood. These TCRs come from a woman in her 70s with acute or convalescent COVID-19.

V gene TRBV28 combines with J gene TRBJ1-2; D possibly corresponds to TRBD1 (5 bases). The V end was cut by 6 bases, the J end by 4 bases, with 9 bases between. Looked up from germline, CDR1 is MDHEN and CDR2 is SYDVKM. CDR3 length: 12 residues. CDR3: CASRHQGYGYTF. CDR3 in DNA: TGTGCCAGCAGACATCAGGGCTATGGCTACACCTTC.

This clone was counted a few times. This sequence joins TRBV18 and TRBJ1-2, with TRBD1 identical over 7 bases. The CDR3 spans 15 residues. The germline CDR1 and CDR2 sequences are KGHSH and LQKENI. V lost 2 bases and J lost 4; bases outside the gene matches: 7. The CDR3 region is CASSPGGGTFYGYTF. CDR3 DNA sequence: TGTGCCAGCTCACCAGGAGGGGGCACTTTCTATGGCTACACCTTC.

This chain links TRBV7-9 with TRBJ1-4, with TRBD1 identical over 10 bases. J gave up 8 bases and V 5 bases, and 8 bases lay outside the gene matches. Per the germline V gene, CDR1 is SEHNR and CDR2 is FQNEAQ (reference sequence). The CDR3 totals 15 residues. The CDR3: CASSSQGQGSEKLFF. DNA for the CDR3: TGTGCCAGCAGCAGCCAGGGACAGGGGAGCGAAAAACTGTTTTTT.

This chain links TRBV5-1 with TRBJ2-3; D possibly corresponds to TRBD1 (6 bases). V lost 2 bases and J 6 bases, leaving 13 bases between the germline ends. Germline loops: CDR1 SGHRS, CDR2 YFSETQ. This CDR3 region has 14 residues. The CDR3 region is CASSFFRGADTQYF. CDR3 nucleotide sequence: TGCGCCAGCAGCTTTTTCAGGGGAGCGGATACGCAGTATTTT.

The chain couples TRBV7-3 to TRBJ2-3; a possible D gene is TRBD2 (6 bases). Germline V gene data show CDR1 as SGHTA and CDR2 as FQGTGA. The CDR3 covers 14 residues. V was pared by 1 base and J by 2 bases, with 7 bases between. The CDR3 DNA sequence: TGTGCCAGCAGCTTAAGCGGGAACACAGATACGCAGTATTTT. This encodes CASSLSGNTDTQYF.

This clone has only one observation. This sequence joins TRBV28 and TRBJ1-1; possibly TRBD1 for D (5 bases). V lost 8 bases and J lost 5, with 9 bases in between. The CDR3 loop spans 11 amino acids. From germline, CDR1 is MDHEN and CDR2 SYDVKM. The CDR3 is CASAYRTEAFF. The DNA for the CDR3 is TGTGCCAGCGCCTACAGGACTGAAGCTTTCTTT.

The chain links TRBV11-2 to TRBJ2-1; 7 bases align to TRBD2. The V gene's germline CDR1 is SGHAT and CDR2 FQNNGV. V lost 1 base to trimming and J lost 0 bases; unmatched junction nucleotides: 3. CDR3 length equals 16 residues. The CDR3 region is CASSLAGGSSYNEQFF. The CDR3, as DNA: TGTGCCAGCAGCTTAGCAGGCGGGAGCTCCTACAATGAGCAGTTCTTC. Looking up the rest from reference TRBV11-2 and TRBJ2-1 gives the full variable domain: EAGVAQSPRYKIIEKRQSVAFWCNPISGHATLYWYQQILGQGPKLLIQFQNNGVVDDSQLPKDRFSAERLKGVDSTLKIQPAKLEDSAVYLCASSLAGGSSYNEQFFGPGTRLTVL.

The rearrangement joins TRBV19 to TRBJ1-3, with D possibly matching TRBD1 (6 bases). The CDR3 consists of 14 residues. The germline CDR1 and CDR2 sequences are LNHDA and SQIVND (reference sequence). Between the trimmed V and J ends, which lost 9 bases and 2 bases, there was a span of 14 bases. This CDR3 reads CASVDRNAGNTIYF. CDR3 sequence (DNA): TGTGCCAGCGTAGACAGGAACGCTGGAAACACCATATATTTT.